These T cell receptor beta chains were read from a single sample in a study of neurological immune-mediated disorders. TCRdb reanalysed the 5' RACE reads using MiXCR and keeps one entry per CDR3 protein. The data show approximately 58,000 distinct CDR3 sequences, with roughly 8% seen just once and 1.5% to 2% held by the top ten. Sequencing input: PBMCs. The receptors come from a woman between 35 and 50 years old in good health. Both conserved end residues are part of each CDR3. Each record gives: J gene, clone size, V gene, D gene, CDR3 DNA, CDR3 protein. A D gene is named only where the DNA matches it firmly. A clone size is listed for some rows: how often the clone was seen (once, few, many), or a class if it is expanded.

>TRBJ2-1|many|TRBV6-5|TRBD2
TGTGCCAGCAGGGCTAGCGGTTACAATGAGCAGTTCTTC
CASRASGYNEQFF
>TRBJ1-2|many|TRBV12-3/TRBV12-4|TRBD1
TGTGCCAGCAGTCAACAGGGGTATGGCTACACCTTC
CASSQQGYGYTF
>TRBJ2-3|.|TRBV5-1|.
TGCGCCAGCAGCTCCCAGGAGACAGGCACAGATACGCAGTATTTT
CASSSQETGTDTQYF
>TRBJ2-1|many|TRBV7-2|TRBD2
TGTGCCAGCAGCTTAGGATCCAGCGGGGTACGAGAGCAGTTCTTC
CASSLGSSGVREQFF
>TRBJ2-5|many|TRBV5-1|.
TGCGCCAGCAGCTTGGAGGCTAGCACTCCGGAGACCCAGTACTTC
CASSLEASTPETQYF
>TRBJ2-7|many|TRBV29-1|.
TGCAGCGTTGAGTTGGGGAATGGCTACGAGCAGTACTTC
CSVELGNGYEQYF
>TRBJ2-5|many|TRBV10-3|.
TGTGCCATCAGTGAGGGAGGCGGAGGGGGCATGGAGACCCAGTACTTC
CAISEGGGGGMETQYF
>TRBJ2-1|.|TRBV9|.
TGTGCCAGCAGCCCGAGGGGTGCCTACAATGAGCAGTTCTTC
CASSPRGAYNEQFF
>TRBJ1-5|.|TRBV10-1|.
TGCGCCAGCAGTGAGTCTCGAGCCAATCAGCCCCAGCATTTT
CASSESRANQPQHF
>TRBJ2-5|many|TRBV29-1|.
TGCAGCGTTGAAGATCCCCCCAGGGGAGTTGGGGAGACCCAGTACTTC
CSVEDPPRGVGETQYF
>TRBJ2-7|many|TRBV20-1|.
TGCAGTGCTAAGTTCGGTATGGCGCAGTACTTC
CSAKFGMAQYF
>TRBJ2-6|.|TRBV6-5|.
TGTGCCAGCAGAAGCGGTTCCTCTGGGGCCAACGTCCAGACTTTC
CASRSGSSGANVQTF
>TRBJ1-1|many|TRBV20-1|TRBD1
TGCAGTGCCACCTTCGCAGGGGGTAACACTGAAGCTTTCTTT
CSATFAGGNTEAFF
>TRBJ2-1|many|TRBV6-5|.
TGTGCCAGCAGTTACTCGAAGGTTAATGAGCAGTTCTTC
CASSYSKVNEQFF
>TRBJ1-1|.|TRBV3-1|.
TGTGCCAGCAGCCCAAGAACAGGTCCTCTTCCTGAAGCTTTCTTT
CASSPRTGPLPEAFF
>TRBJ2-7|many|TRBV5-8|TRBD1
TGTGCCAGCAGCGCAAGGACAGGGACCCACGAGCAGTACTTC
CASSARTGTHEQYF
>TRBJ2-3|.|TRBV20-1|TRBD2
TGCAGTGCTAGCCGGGCGGGGGGGAGCACAGATACGCAGTATTTT
CSASRAGGSTDTQYF
>TRBJ2-1|many|TRBV7-2|.
TGTGCCAGCAGCTTAGGGGGAGGGGGCTCCTACAATGAGCAGTTCTTC
CASSLGGGGSYNEQFF
>TRBJ2-7|many|TRBV5-1|TRBD2
TGCGCCAGCAGCGCAGGACTAGCGGGAGCTAGGTCCTACGAGCAGTACTTC
CASSAGLAGARSYEQYF
>TRBJ1-6|many|TRBV12-3/TRBV12-4|.
TGTGCCAGCAGTCCAGGACTGAAGAATTCACCCCTCCACTTT
CASSPGLKNSPLHF
>TRBJ1-1|many|TRBV3-1|.
TGTGCCAGCTCTCCTGCGGGGGGAAAGGCTTTCTTT
CASSPAGGKAFF
>TRBJ2-7|many|TRBV12-3/TRBV12-4|.
TGTGCCAGCAGTTTACGCGGCGAGCAGTACTTC
CASSLRGEQYF
>TRBJ2-2|many|TRBV7-8|.
TGTGCCAGCAGCGTCGCGGGCGGGAAGGTCCCCGGGGAGCTGTTTTTT
CASSVAGGKVPGELFF
>TRBJ2-1|many|TRBV18|TRBD2
TGTGCCAGCTCACCCAAGGGGCGGGGGACCTACAATGAGCAGTTCTTC
CASSPKGRGTYNEQFF
>TRBJ1-2|many|TRBV10-3|.
TGTGCCATCAGTGAGATGTCAGGGCGTGGGCATGGCTACACCTTC
CAISEMSGRGHGYTF
>TRBJ2-1|many|TRBV12-3/TRBV12-4|.
TGTGCCAGTCAACGCCGGTACAATGAGCAGTTCTTC
CASQRRYNEQFF
>TRBJ2-1|many|TRBV7-2|.
TGTGCCAGCAGCTTAGGGGTCAGCTCCTACAATGAGCAGTTCTTC
CASSLGVSSYNEQFF
>TRBJ1-1|few|TRBV7-6|.
TGTGCCAGCAGCTTATCCGACGGGCTGAACACTGAAGCTTTCTTT
CASSLSDGLNTEAFF
>TRBJ2-1|many|TRBV9|TRBD2
TGTGCCAGCAGCGTAAGCGGGACTAGCCCGAAGAGGCCCTACAATGAGCAGTTCTTC
CASSVSGTSPKRPYNEQFF
>TRBJ1-1|many|TRBV12-3/TRBV12-4|.
TGTGCCAGCAGCAAGACAGAGTTCAACACTGAAGCTTTCTTT
CASSKTEFNTEAFF
>TRBJ2-7|many|TRBV20-1|TRBD1
TGCAGTGCAAAGCCAGGGGGCGCACCCTACGAGCAGTACTTC
CSAKPGGAPYEQYF
>TRBJ1-1|many|TRBV20-1|.
TGCAGTGCTAGAGCGATGTTTGCGGGTGAAGCTTTCTTT
CSARAMFAGEAFF
>TRBJ1-1|many|TRBV19|.
TGTGCCAGTAGTAACTGGGCCATGCAAGCTTTCTTT
CASSNWAMQAFF
>TRBJ2-7|many|TRBV5-1|TRBD1
TGCGCCAGCAGCTCCTGGACAGGGTACGAGCAGTACTTC
CASSSWTGYEQYF
>TRBJ1-5|many|TRBV27|TRBD1
TGTGCCAGCAGTACCTACCGGGACAGGGAATATAGCAATCAGCCCCAGCATTTT
CASSTYRDREYSNQPQHF
>TRBJ2-7|few|TRBV30|.
TGTGCCTGGAGTGTCAAGGACAGGAGGGGCGAGCAGTACTTC
CAWSVKDRRGEQYF
>TRBJ2-1|many|TRBV12-3/TRBV12-4|TRBD1
TGTGCCAGCAGTTGGCCCGGGACAGGGTACAATGAGCAGTTCTTC
CASSWPGTGYNEQFF
>TRBJ2-5|.|TRBV20-1|.
TGCAGTGCTCTTAAGACAGAGCGTGGAGAGACCCAGTACTTC
CSALKTERGETQYF